A single sample is the source of the 18 T cell receptor beta chains below, sequenced in a study of T cells expressing NK-cell markers. From the 5' RACE reads, TCRdb lists one entry per CDR3 protein and no DNA. The listing records some 150,000 distinct CDR3 sequences. The sequencing sample was made of blood T cells: a sorted CD56 or NKG2C T cell subset, CD4+ or CD8+ T cells, or bulk PBMC T cells (not recorded which). The origin of the receptors is a man younger than 30 in good health.

This chain joins TRBV11-3 and TRBJ1-2. Per germline, CDR1 SGHNT and CDR2 YENEEA. The CDR3 loop spans 15 amino acids. CDR3: CASSLAGRVRYGYTF.

J is TRBJ2-3 and V is TRBV20-1; TCRdb's D call, TRBD2, is unchecked because there is no DNA. Germline V lookup: CDR1 DFQATT, CDR2 SNEGSKA (reference sequence). The CDR3 spans 16 residues. CDR3: CSASHILAGSTDTQYF.

This sequence joins TRBV19 and TRBJ2-1; absent DNA, TCRdb's TRBD1 call cannot be checked. Germline CDR1 reads LNHDA; CDR2 reads SQIVND (reference sequence). The CDR3 has 12 amino acids. CDR3 protein: CATTDRYNEQFF. Complete variable domain (other parts from reference TRBV19 and TRBJ2-1): DGGITQSPKYLFRKEGQNVTLSCEQNLNHDAMYWYRQDPGQGLRLIYYSQIVNDFQKGDIAEGYSVSREKKESFPLTVTSAQKNPTAFYLCATTDRYNEQFFGPGTRLTVL.

The rearrangement uses TRBV11-2 and TRBJ2-1; lacking DNA, the TRBD1 call made by TCRdb goes unchecked. CDR3 length equals 17 residues. The germline V gene encodes CDR1 SGHAT and CDR2 FQNNGV. The CDR3 sequence: CASSLWDTRGLYNEQFF.

The genes are TRBV29-1 and TRBJ2-7; the TCRdb call, TRBD1, lacks DNA for checking. Germline V gene sequence: CDR1 SQVTM, CDR2 ANQGSEA. The CDR3 has 14 residues. The CDR3 spells CSVERQGDTYEQYF.

The V call is TRBV5-6, the J call TRBJ2-1; the TCRdb call, TRBD1, lacks DNA for checking. The CDR3 is 22 amino acids. Looked up from germline, CDR1 is SGHDT and CDR2 is YYEEEE. CDR3 in amino acids: CASSPNKAGTGVSGGIYNEQFF.

V usage is TRBV5-4 and J usage is TRBJ2-5; TCRdb returns TRBD2, unconfirmable since there is no DNA. This CDR3 is built from 16 residues. CDR1 and CDR2 (germline): SGHNT, YYREEE (reference sequence). The CDR3 loop is CASSFGQRYLQETQYF.

The V and J genes are TRBV5-1 and TRBJ2-7; no DNA is available, so the TRBD1 call from TCRdb remains unchecked. CDR3 size: 13 residues. CDR1 and CDR2 (germline): SGHRS, YFSETQ. The CDR3 spells CASSPWDGDEQYF.

V gene TRBV29-1 combines with J gene TRBJ2-3. The germline gives CDR1 SQVTM, CDR2 ANQGSEA. The CDR3 is 15 amino acids. This CDR3 reads CSVHFIALGTDTQYF.

J is TRBJ2-5 and V is TRBV6-2 or TRBV6-3. Germline CDR1 is MNHEY and CDR2 is SVGEGT. The CDR3 totals 11 residues. The CDR3 loop is CASVLGKTQYF.

The rearrangement uses TRBV11-2 and TRBJ1-1; the TCRdb D gene call, TRBD1, has no DNA to confirm it. The CDR3 extends over 14 amino acids. Per germline, CDR1 SGHAT and CDR2 FQNNGV. The CDR3 protein is CASSLDIAPWEAFF.

This chain joins TRBV7-9 and TRBJ1-1; TCRdb names TRBD1, which stays unverified in the absence of DNA. CDR3 length equals 14 residues. Per germline, CDR1 SEHNR and CDR2 FQNEAQ (reference sequence). The CDR3 sequence: CATIDSPMNTEAFF.

This chain uses TRBV4-1 with TRBJ2-1. CDR3 size: 12 residues. Germline lookup yields CDR1 MGHRA and CDR2 YSYEKL. The CDR3 is CASSHDDREQFF.

The J gene is TRBJ2-5, the V gene TRBV29-1; TCRdb gives TRBD1 as the D gene, but with no DNA this cannot be confirmed. Germline assignment: CDR1 SQVTM and CDR2 ANQGSEA. The CDR3 has 14 amino acids. This CDR3 is CSTPGTGGRETQYF.

J is TRBJ2-1 and V is TRBV10-2; checking the TCRdb D call of TRBD2 is not possible without DNA. CDR1 is WSHSY, CDR2 SAAADI, per germline. CDR3 length equals 16 residues. The CDR3 protein is CASSESGAGGYNEQFF.

The chain links TRBV3-1 to TRBJ2-7; lacking DNA, the TRBD2 call made by TCRdb goes unchecked. There are 16 residues in the CDR3. Germline loops: CDR1 LGHDT, CDR2 YNNKEL (reference sequence). The CDR3 sequence: CASSHLPGIGTYEQYF.

This chain joins TRBV19 and TRBJ1-1; TCRdb gives TRBD1 as the D gene, but with no DNA this cannot be confirmed. CDR3 length: 14 residues. Germline V gene sequence: CDR1 LNHDA, CDR2 SQIVND (reference sequence). The CDR3: CASSISGLNTEAFF.

The chain links TRBV20-1 to TRBJ1-2; no DNA is available, so the TRBD1 call from TCRdb remains unchecked. This CDR3 contains 13 residues. Germline CDR1 and CDR2: DFQATT and SNEGSKA (reference sequence). CDR3 region: CSARATGNYGYTF.